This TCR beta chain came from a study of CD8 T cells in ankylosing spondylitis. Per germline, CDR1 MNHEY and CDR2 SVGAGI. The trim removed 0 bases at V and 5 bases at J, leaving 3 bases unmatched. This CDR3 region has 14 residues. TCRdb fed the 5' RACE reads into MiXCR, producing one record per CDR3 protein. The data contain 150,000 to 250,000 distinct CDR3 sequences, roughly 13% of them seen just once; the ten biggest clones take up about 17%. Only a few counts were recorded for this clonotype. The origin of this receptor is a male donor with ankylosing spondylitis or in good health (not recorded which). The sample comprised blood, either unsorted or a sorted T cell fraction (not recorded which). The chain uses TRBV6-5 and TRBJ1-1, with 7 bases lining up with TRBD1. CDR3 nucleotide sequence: TGTGCCAGCAGTTACTCTCAGGGGGGGACTGAAGCTTTCTTT. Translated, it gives CASSYSQGGTEAFF.